The present T cell receptor beta chain was sequenced within a study of T-cell reconstitution after alpha-beta-depleted transplantation in children. This clonotype was seen many times. A TCRbeta library incorporating unique molecular identifiers was prepared. TCRdb analysed the PCR reads with MiXCR anew, one entry per CDR3 protein. The repertoire consists of about 610,000 distinct CDR3 sequences, with over 9.5% occurring once and the leading ten covering about 4%. Germline V gene data show CDR1 as SGHTA and CDR2 as FQGNSA. The CDR3 runs to 13 residues. The V end lost 4 bases, the J end lost 5 bases, and 8 bases lay between the germline ends.

The clonotype comes from a human donor who donated a stem cell graft to a child with acute myeloid leukemia. The rearrangement joins TRBV7-2 to TRBJ2-2; tentative D call: TRBD1 (5 bases). The sequencing used PBMCs from the stem cell graft donor, collected from the stem cell graft. CDR3 in amino acids: CASSWTSTGELFF. As DNA, the CDR3 is TGTGCCAGCAGCTGGACATCTACCGGGGAGCTGTTTTTT.